This T cell receptor beta chain was found in a study of Graves' ophthalmopathy and Graves' hyperthyroidism. Study details: Specimen type is peripheral blood, obtained at initial diagnosis before any treatment.

Amplification of TCR beta CDR3 regions used RNA transcripts. RT-PCR with HTBI primers came first, then second-round multiplex PCR. TCRdb processed the multiplex PCR reads anew with MiXCR; each CDR3 protein has one entry. Altogether about 390,000 distinct CDR3 sequences are present, 15% being singletons, with the ten largest covering approximately 7%. Study-wide findings and caveats: Among expanded thyroid clonotypes above 0.001 frequency, most also occurred in blood.

Excluded were patients with other autoimmune diseases, uncontrolled infections, pregnancy or lactation. PBMCs had their origin in fresh peripheral blood (over 8.5 ml). This CDR3 comprises 16 residues. Trimming took off 6 bases at V and 1 base at J, with 15 bases between the two ends. CDR1 is SNHLY and CDR2 is FYNNEI in the germline V gene. As for this clonotype: The target antigen is unknown.

This chain joins TRBV2 and TRBJ2-2; maybe TRBD1 (8 bases). What was sequenced was peripheral blood. This TCR came from a young woman with stable Graves' hyperthyroidism. The CDR3 nucleotides are TGTGCCAGCAGCCCCGGGGGGACAGGGAACACCGGGGAGCTGTTTTTT. Its protein is CASSPGGTGNTGELFF.